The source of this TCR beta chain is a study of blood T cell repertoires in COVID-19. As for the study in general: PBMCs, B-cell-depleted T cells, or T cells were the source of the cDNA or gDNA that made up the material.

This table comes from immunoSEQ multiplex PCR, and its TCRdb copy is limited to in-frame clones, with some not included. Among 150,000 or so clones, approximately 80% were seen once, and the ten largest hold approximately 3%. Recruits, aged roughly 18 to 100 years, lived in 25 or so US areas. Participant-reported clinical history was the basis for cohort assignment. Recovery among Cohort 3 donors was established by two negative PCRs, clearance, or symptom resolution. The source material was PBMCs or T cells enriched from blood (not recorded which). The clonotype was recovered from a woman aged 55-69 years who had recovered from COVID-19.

CDR3 DNA: TGTGCCATCAGTAGGACTCCGGGACAGGGATTTTTGAACACTGAAGCTTTCTTT. Amino acids: CAISRTPGQGFLNTEAFF. The rearrangement links TRBV10-3 to TRBJ1-1; 9 positions match TRBD1. Trimming at V came to 5 bases and at J to 0 bases, leaving 13 bases not matched to a gene. CDR1 ENHRY and CDR2 SYGVKD come from the germline V gene. The CDR3 is 18 residues long.